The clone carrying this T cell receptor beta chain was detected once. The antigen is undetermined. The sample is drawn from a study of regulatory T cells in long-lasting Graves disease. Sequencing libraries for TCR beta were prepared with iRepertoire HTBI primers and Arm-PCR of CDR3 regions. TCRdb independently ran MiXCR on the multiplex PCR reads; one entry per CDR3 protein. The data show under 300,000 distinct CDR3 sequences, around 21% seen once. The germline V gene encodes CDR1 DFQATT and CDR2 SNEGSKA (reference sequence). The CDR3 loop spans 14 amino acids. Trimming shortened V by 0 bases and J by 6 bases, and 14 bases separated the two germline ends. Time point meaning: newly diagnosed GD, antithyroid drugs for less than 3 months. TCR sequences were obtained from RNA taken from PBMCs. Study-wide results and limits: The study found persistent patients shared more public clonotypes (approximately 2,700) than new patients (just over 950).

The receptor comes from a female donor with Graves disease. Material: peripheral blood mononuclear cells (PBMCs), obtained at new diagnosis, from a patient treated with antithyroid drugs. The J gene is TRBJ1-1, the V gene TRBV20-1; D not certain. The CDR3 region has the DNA TGCAGTGCTAGAGATCTCGTAGGTATCCCTGAAGCTTTCTTT. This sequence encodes CSARDLVGIPEAFF.